These 27 T cell receptor beta chains originate from one sample sequenced in a study of blood T cell repertoires in COVID-19. Using immunoSEQ multiplex PCR, the repertoire was profiled, and TCRdb retains in-frame clones only, with some absent. The table records some 340,000 clones, about four fifths of them present only once. The sample consisted of peripheral blood. Source of these receptors: a man aged 25 to 40 with active or convalescent COVID-19.

This rearrangement joins TRBV2 to TRBJ2-1; 10 positions agree with TRBD2. In germline, CDR1 is SNHLY, CDR2 FYNNEI. The V gene end was trimmed by 6 bases and the J gene end by 7 bases; junction bases not matched to a gene: 6. CDR3 length: 14 amino acids. The CDR3 coding sequence is TGTGCCAGCAGGAAGACTAGCGGGCAGAATGAGCAGTTCTTC. Translation: CASRKTSGQNEQFF.

This clone was found once. CDR3 amino acids: CASSSSEWGTDTQYF. CDR3 bases: TGTGCCAGCAGCTCGTCGGAGTGGGGCACAGATACGCAGTATTTT. J is TRBJ2-3 and V is TRBV11-2; D gene unclear. The germline V and J ends were trimmed by 4 bases and 1 base, with 12 bases remaining between them. This CDR3 has 15 residues. Germline V gene lookup returns CDR1 SGHAT and CDR2 FQNNGV.

This chain links TRBV4-3 with TRBJ1-6; D not certain. Between the trimmed V and J ends, which lost 0 bases and 0 bases, there was a span of 12 bases. Germline V gives CDR1 LGHNA, CDR2 YSLEER. The CDR3 has 18 residues. CDR3 protein: CASSQEMVGSSYNSPLHF. The DNA for the CDR3 is TGCGCCAGCAGCCAAGAAATGGTAGGGAGCTCCTATAATTCACCCCTCCACTTT.

The CDR3 loop is CASSQIQGYGYTF. CDR3 nucleotide sequence: TGCGCCAGCAGCCAGATACAGGGATATGGCTACACCTTC. This chain connects TRBV4-1 to TRBJ1-2, with D maybe TRBD1 (6 bases). This CDR3 is 13 amino acids long. The V gene lost 3 bases and the J gene lost 5 bases, with 10 bases spanning the gap. Germline V gene data show CDR1 as MGHRA and CDR2 as YSYEKL.

CDR3 sequence (DNA): TGCGCCAGCGTTCGGGGGGCTGTCACAGATACGCAGTATTTT. Its protein product is CASVRGAVTDTQYF. The chain links TRBV5-1 to TRBJ2-3; D might be TRBD2 (7 bases). Germline V gives CDR1 SGHRS, CDR2 YFSETQ. V lost 7 bases and J 2 bases, leaving 14 bases between the germline ends. The CDR3 is 14 amino acids.

The gene calls are TRBV11-2 and TRBJ2-3; the match to TRBD2 covers 9 bases. The CDR3 length is 18 residues. The germline V gene encodes CDR1 SGHAT and CDR2 FQNNGV. Trimming took 2 bases from V and 4 from J; bases not matched to a gene: 13. The CDR3 DNA reads TGTGCCAGCAGCTTAAGGGGTATCGAGACTAGCGGACCAGATACGCAGTATTTT. This encodes CASSLRGIETSGPDTQYF. The full variable domain, with the rest looked up from reference TRBV11-2 and TRBJ2-3, is EAGVAQSPRYKIIEKRQSVAFWCNPISGHATLYWYQQILGQGPKLLIQFQNNGVVDDSQLPKDRFSAERLKGVDSTLKIQPAKLEDSAVYLCASSLRGIETSGPDTQYFGPGTRLTVL.

The chain employs TRBV13 and TRBJ2-2; 8 bases are shared with TRBD1. V lost 5 bases and J lost 8; bases outside the gene matches: 13. The CDR3 has 16 residues. Germline V gene sequence: CDR1 PRHDT, CDR2 FYEKMQ (reference sequence). The CDR3 protein is CASSPTGETLRGELFF. The CDR3 DNA reads as TGTGCCAGCAGCCCGACAGGGGAAACTCTTAGGGGGGAGCTGTTTTTT.

A few counts support this clone. The chain is built from TRBV7-9 and TRBJ2-1; maybe TRBD2 (7 bases). With 1 base removed from V and 9 bases from J, the gap between germline ends came to 13 bases. Germline loops: CDR1 SEHNR, CDR2 FQNEAQ (reference sequence). The CDR3 consists of 14 residues. The CDR3 DNA reads TGTGCCAGCAGCTTAGAATGGGGGGGCCTTGAGCAGTTCTTC. Its protein is CASSLEWGGLEQFF.

V usage is TRBV4-3 and J usage is TRBJ2-1, with D unresolved. In germline, CDR1 is LGHNA, CDR2 YSLEER. The V gene lost 0 bases and the J gene lost 5 bases, with 14 bases spanning the gap. CDR3 length equals 16 residues. The CDR3 sequence is CASSQDSPYVNNEQFF. Written as DNA, the CDR3 is TGCGCCAGCAGCCAAGATTCACCCTATGTTAACAATGAGCAGTTCTTC.

This chain joins TRBV6-2 or TRBV6-3 and TRBJ2-7, with TRBD2 matching 14 bases. The J segment lost 2 bases and the V segment lost 4 bases, leaving 13 bases of the junction unmatched. This CDR3 contains 19 residues. CDR1 and CDR2 from the germline V gene are MNHEY and SVGEGT. The CDR3 is CASSSNPGTSGSPAYEQYF. In DNA, the CDR3 is TGTGCCAGCAGTTCCAACCCCGGGACTAGCGGGAGTCCCGCCTACGAGCAGTACTTC.

In DNA, the CDR3 is TGTGCCAGCACGGTAGAGCGGGAGATCGATGAGCAGTTCTTC. As protein: CASTVEREIDEQFF. This sequence joins TRBV28 and TRBJ2-1, with 8 bases that match TRBD2. The J segment lost 8 bases and the V segment lost 7 bases, leaving 10 bases of the junction unmatched. The CDR3 has 14 amino acids. CDR1 and CDR2 from the germline V gene are MDHEN and SYDVKM.

This chain uses TRBV30 with TRBJ2-7, with 11 bases fitting TRBD2. Looked up from germline, CDR1 is GTSNPN and CDR2 is SVGIG (reference sequence). Losses at the gene ends were 1 base for V and 2 bases for J; bases not matched to a gene: 1. This CDR3 comprises 14 residues. The CDR3 DNA sequence: TGTGCCTGGAGTGCGACTAGCGGGACCTACGAGCAGTACTTC. Amino acids: CAWSATSGTYEQYF.

V usage is TRBV24-1 and J usage is TRBJ1-5; 7 bases are shared with TRBD1. This CDR3 has 18 residues. With 5 bases clipped from V and 0 bases from J, the junction kept 12 bases outside the gene matches. In germline, CDR1 is KGHDR, CDR2 SFDVKD. The CDR3 region is CATSVKLGQSHSNQPQHF. CDR3 bases: TGTGCCACCAGTGTTAAACTGGGACAGAGTCATAGCAATCAGCCCCAGCATTTT.

The J gene is TRBJ2-6, the V gene TRBV27; TRBD2 might be the D (6 bases). V dropped 5 bases and J dropped 0 bases, with 17 bases sitting between them. Germline loops: CDR1 MNHEY, CDR2 SMNVEV (reference sequence). This CDR3 has 18 amino acids. The CDR3 nucleotides are TGTGCCAGCAGTCTCGGGTCGGGGGTTGTCTCTGGGGCCAACGTCCTGACTTTC. This encodes CASSLGSGVVSGANVLTF. Full variable domain (outside the CDR3, taken from reference TRBV27 and TRBJ2-6): EAQVTQNPRYLITVTGKKLTVTCSQNMNHEYMSWYRQDPGLGLRQIYYSMNVEVTDKGDVPEGYKVSRKEKRNFPLILESPSPNQTSLYFCASSLGSGVVSGANVLTFGAGSRLTVL.

V is TRBV3-1 (or the pseudogene TRBV3-2) and J is TRBJ2-5; TRBD1 agrees at 7 bases. V shed 2 bases, J shed 5 bases, and the junction held 8 bases outside the gene matches. The CDR3 is 15 amino acids. Germline V CDR1 and CDR2: LGHDT, YNNKEL (reference sequence). As DNA, the CDR3 is TGTGCCAGCAGCCAAATGCACGACAGGGCGGAGACCCAGTACTTC. This gives the protein CASSQMHDRAETQYF.

The rearrangement joins TRBV29-1 to TRBJ1-3; 9 bases match TRBD1. Germline CDR1 is SQVTM and CDR2 is ANQGSEA. V was pared by 6 bases and J by 1 base, with 4 bases of the junction left unmatched. This CDR3 comprises 14 residues. CDR3 sequence (DNA): TGCAGCGTATACGGGACAGGGTCTGGAAACACCATATATTTT. Translating gives CSVYGTGSGNTIYF.

The chain links TRBV6-5 to TRBJ1-1, with D unclear. The V end lost 2 bases, the J end lost 1 base, and 8 bases lay between the germline ends. The CDR3 covers 14 residues. The germline gives CDR1 MNHEY, CDR2 SVGAGI. In DNA, the CDR3 is TGTGCCAGCAGTTACGTGCGGGGGAACACTGAAGCTTTCTTT. Its protein is CASSYVRGNTEAFF.

The CDR3 DNA follows: TGTGCCAGCAGCTTCGGGACCCAGGGGTTGGGGTGGTACGAGCAGTACTTC. This encodes CASSFGTQGLGWYEQYF. This rearrangement joins TRBV5-6 to TRBJ2-7; possibly TRBD1 for D (6 bases). Trimming cost V 2 bases and J 4 bases, with 22 bases left between them. CDR1 is SGHDT and CDR2 is YYEEEE in the germline V gene. CDR3 length equals 17 residues.

This chain uses TRBV29-1 with TRBJ1-4, with 11 bases identical to TRBD1. The germline CDR1 and CDR2 sequences are SQVTM and ANQGSEA. The ends lost 6 bases at V and 0 bases at J; junction bases unmatched: 0. This CDR3 spans 14 amino acids. The CDR3 is CSVGQGATNEKLFF. The CDR3 region has the DNA TGCAGCGTGGGACAGGGGGCAACTAATGAAAAACTGTTTTTT.

This clone turned up a few times. The chain employs TRBV7-8 and TRBJ2-2; D is uncertain. Trimming shortened V by 1 base and J by 3 bases, and 6 bases separated the two germline ends. Per germline, CDR1 SGHVS and CDR2 FQNEAQ. CDR3 length: 14 residues. Here the CDR3 reads CASSLEQDTGELFF. Written as DNA, the CDR3 is TGTGCCAGCAGCTTAGAACAAGACACCGGGGAGCTGTTTTTT.

This clone occurred once. The V and J genes are TRBV30 and TRBJ2-7; D is perhaps TRBD1 (6 bases). Trimming took 2 bases from V and 5 from J, leaving 16 bases between them. This CDR3 spans 14 amino acids. CDR1 and CDR2 from the germline V gene are GTSNPN and SVGIG (reference sequence). Here the CDR3 reads CAWSMRGSPHEQYF. The CDR3 DNA sequence: TGTGCCTGGAGTATGAGGGGGTCCCCCCACGAGCAGTACTTC.

The chain joins TRBV7-8 to TRBJ1-1; 8 bases are shared with TRBD1. V lost 5 bases and J lost 3; bases outside the gene matches: 14. Germline V gene data show CDR1 as SGHVS and CDR2 as FQNEAQ. The CDR3 length is 17 residues. CDR3 protein: CASSPRTGLVRDTEAFF. In nucleotides, the CDR3 is TGTGCCAGCAGCCCACGGACAGGGTTAGTCCGGGACACTGAAGCTTTCTTT.

The V gene is TRBV2, the J gene TRBJ2-3; D gene uncertain. The germline V gene encodes CDR1 SNHLY and CDR2 FYNNEI. The CDR3 consists of 11 residues. Trimming left V 5 bases short and J 11 bases short, with 11 bases between. CDR3 in DNA: TGTGCCAGCAGTATAAGCCTCGGGCAGTATTTT. Its translation is CASSISLGQYF. The full variable domain, with the rest looked up from reference TRBV2 and TRBJ2-3, is EPEVTQTPSHQVTQMGQEVILRCVPISNHLYFYWYRQILGQKVEFLVSFYNNEISEKSEIFDDQFSVERPDGSNFTLKIRSTKLEDSAMYFCASSISLGQYFGPGTRLTVL.

The chain combines TRBV5-6 with TRBJ1-2; D not resolved. This CDR3 region has 12 residues. V shed 0 bases and J shed 5 bases, with 5 bases lying between them. Germline V gene data show CDR1 as SGHDT and CDR2 as YYEEEE. CDR3 in amino acids: CASSLDSYGYTF. CDR3 nucleotides: TGTGCCAGCAGCTTGGATTCTTATGGCTACACCTTC. The entire variable domain, with the rest obtained from reference TRBV5-6 and TRBJ1-2, is as follows: DAGVTQSPTHLIKTRGQQVTLRCSPKSGHDTVSWYQQALGQGPQFIFQYYEEEERQRGNFPDRFSGHQFPNYSSELNVNALLLGDSALYLCASSLDSYGYTFGSGTRLTVV.

The chain links TRBV19 to TRBJ2-3, with TRBD1 matching over 8 bases. Trimming cost V 3 bases and J 0 bases; bases outside gene matches: 2. This CDR3 has 15 amino acids. Germline lookup yields CDR1 LNHDA and CDR2 SQIVND (reference sequence). The CDR3 spells CASSMDRASTDTQYF. In DNA, the CDR3 is TGTGCCAGTAGTATGGACAGGGCTAGCACAGATACGCAGTATTTT.

The genes are TRBV9 and TRBJ1-1, with unresolved D. V lost 4 bases to trimming and J lost 1 base, with 14 bases between them. Germline lookup yields CDR1 SGDLS and CDR2 YYNGEE. This CDR3 comprises 15 residues. The CDR3 sequence: CASSPRLAPNTEAFF. Here the CDR3 DNA reads TGTGCCAGCAGCCCTCGTCTAGCTCCGAACACTGAAGCTTTCTTT.

The chain is built from TRBV4-1 and TRBJ1-2; the D is unclear. The CDR3 totals 14 residues. CDR1 and CDR2 from the germline V gene are MGHRA and YSYEKL. V lost 6 bases and J 5 bases, leaving 16 bases between the germline ends. Here the CDR3 DNA reads TGCGCCAGCAGGCACACCCGGGAAATATATGGCTACACCTTC. It encodes CASRHTREIYGYTF.